A selection of T cell receptor beta chains follows, all from one sample in a study of shared clonotypes between healthy human individuals. Libraries were prepared by immunoSEQ multiplex PCR; TCRdb keeps only in-frame clonotypes and omits some of them. The sample has about 1.1 million clones; approximately 77% are singletons. The sample consisted of memory CD4+ T cells from PBMCs. These receptors were obtained from a man younger than 30 in good health. Some clones in this sample may be carry-over from other donors' samples. CDR3s include the opening cysteine and the closing phenylalanine or tryptophan. The order of the fields is D gene, clone size, J gene, V gene, CDR3 DNA, CDR3 protein. A D gene is named only where the DNA matches it firmly. Only some rows state a clone size, as once, few, many or a class for expanded clones.

TRBD1	few	TRBJ2-2	TRBV19	TGTGCCAGTAGTCTCCGACCCGGGGACAGGGGAACCGGGGAGCTGTTTTTT	CASSLRPGDRGTGELFF
-	-	TRBJ1-5	TRBV6-6	TGTGCCAGCAGTTATGAGGGGCGGCCCCAGCATTTT	CASSYEGRPQHF
TRBD2	-	TRBJ2-7	TRBV4-1	TGCGCCAGCAGCCAAGCGAGGCTAGCGGGAGCACCCTCCTACGAGCAGTACTTC	CASSQARLAGAPSYEQYF
-	-	TRBJ1-1	TRBV5-1	TGCGCCAGCAGCTTGGAAGGGGCTAACACTGAAGCTTTCTTT	CASSLEGANTEAFF
TRBD2	-	TRBJ2-1	TRBV7-2	TGTGCCAGCAGCCCCCCGGGACTAGCGGGAGGGGCGGGCAATGAGCAGTTCTTC	CASSPPGLAGGAGNEQFF
-	-	TRBJ1-1	TRBV18	TGTGCCAGCTCACCGGGACCCGATAACACTGAAGCTTTCTTT	CASSPGPDNTEAFF
-	-	TRBJ1-2	TRBV7-3	TGTGCCAGCAGCTCAAAGGGCTATGGCTACACCTTC	CASSSKGYGYTF
TRBD1	-	TRBJ2-3	TRBV30	TGTGCCTGGGGACAGGAGGGCACAGATACGCAGTATTTT	CAWGQEGTDTQYF
-	-	TRBJ1-4	TRBV5-1	TGCGCCAGCAGCTTTCTAGCAGGGGCTAATGAAAAACTGTTTTTT	CASSFLAGANEKLFF
-	-	TRBJ1-1	TRBV5-1	TGCGCCAGCAGCTTGGTGGCGAACACTGAAGCTTTCTTT	CASSLVANTEAFF
-	-	TRBJ1-1	TRBV28	TGTGCCAGCAGGCCCCCGGGCGCCACTGAAGCTTTCTTT	CASRPPGATEAFF
-	-	TRBJ1-5	TRBV4-1	TGCGCCAGCTCACCGGCCGGCGGGACCTATCCTCAGCCCCAGCATTTT	CASSPAGGTYPQPQHF
-	many	TRBJ2-7	TRBV19	TGTGCCAGTAGCCCAGACAGGCTTAGGGAGCAGTACTTC	CASSPDRLREQYF
-	-	TRBJ2-7	TRBV5-4	TGTGCCAGCAGCTTGTCTGAGCAGGGGAACGAGCAGTACTTC	CASSLSEQGNEQYF
-	-	TRBJ2-5	TRBV7-9	TGTGCCAGCAGCGGTTCCCGCCGTCCCTGGGAGACCCAGTACTTC	CASSGSRRPWETQYF
-	-	TRBJ2-2	TRBV5-1	TGCGCCAGCAGCTTTGACAGGGAGGGCGGGGAGCTGTTTTTT	CASSFDREGGELFF
-	-	TRBJ1-5	TRBV27	TGTGCCAGCACTCGCCCAGGGAGGACCTACAATCAGCCCCAGCATTTT	CASTRPGRTYNQPQHF
-	-	TRBJ2-7	TRBV7-8	TGTGCCAGCAGCTTAGTAGGGGGGGCCCCGTTCGGGCAGTACTTC	CASSLVGGAPFGQYF
TRBD1	-	TRBJ1-2	TRBV19	TGTGCCAGTAATGGACAGGGGGCAAATGGCTACACCTTC	CASNGQGANGYTF
TRBD1	-	TRBJ2-2	TRBV13	TGTGCCAGCAGCTTAGAGGGGGCCGTTAACACCGGGGAGCTGTTTTTT	CASSLEGAVNTGELFF
-	-	TRBJ2-5	TRBV18	TGTGCCAGCTCACCACGAGGGGGAGAGACCCAGTACTTC	CASSPRGGETQYF
-	-	TRBJ2-3	TRBV25-1	TGTGCCAGCAGTGAAGCTCGGCGGGGTCCGAGCACAGATACGCAGTATTTT	CASSEARRGPSTDTQYF
-	few	TRBJ2-2	TRBV19	TGTGCCAGTAGTACATGGACCGGGGGTAAGGACACCGGGGAGCTGTTTTTT	CASSTWTGGKDTGELFF
-	-	TRBJ2-3	TRBV7-9	TGTGCCAGCAGCCCTTCCGTTTCCGCAGATACGCAGTATTTT	CASSPSVSADTQYF
-	-	TRBJ2-2	TRBV28	TGTGCCAGCTCGGAGGGGGGGACCGGGGAGCTGTTTTTT	CASSEGGTGELFF
-	-	TRBJ2-7	TRBV28	TGTGCCAGCAGTTTATTTGCCCGCCTAGCCTACGAGCAGTACTTC	CASSLFARLAYEQYF
TRBD2	-	TRBJ2-1	TRBV7-2	TGTGCCAGCAGCTTCAGGACTAGCCAAAATGAGCAGTTCTTC	CASSFRTSQNEQFF
-	-	TRBJ1-2	TRBV30	TGTGCCTGGAGTAGGGACTCGGGAGGATATGGCTACACCTTC	CAWSRDSGGYGYTF
TRBD1	-	TRBJ2-1	TRBV28	TGTGCCAGCAGTTTAGGGGACAGGGGGAAGCAGTTCTTC	CASSLGDRGKQFF
-	-	TRBJ2-6	TRBV5-4	TGTGCCAGCAGCCGGGACTGGGGCTCTGGGGCCAACGTCCTGACTTTC	CASSRDWGSGANVLTF
TRBD1	-	TRBJ1-1	TRBV28	TGTGCCAGCAGGTACAGGGGGCAGAACACTGAAGCTTTCTTT	CASRYRGQNTEAFF
-	-	TRBJ2-7	TRBV30	TGTGCCTGGAGTTATGATTATATCGGCGGGAATTCCAGGCACTTC	CAWSYDYIGGNSRHF
-	-	TRBJ2-1	TRBV7-6	TGTGCCAGCAGTCCTCGTAAGGGCTCCTACAATGAGCAGTTCTTC	CASSPRKGSYNEQFF
-	-	TRBJ2-1	TRBV11-1	TGTGCCAGCAGCTTAGGGCTAAACAATGAGCAGTTCTTC	CASSLGLNNEQFF
-	-	TRBJ1-2	TRBV5-4	TGTGCCAGCAGCCTCCAAAATACCGACAGCTATGGCTACACCTTC	CASSLQNTDSYGYTF
-	-	TRBJ2-5	TRBV5-6	TGTGCCAGCAGCTTGGTGGGTCGTTCCCAAGAGACCCAGTACTTC	CASSLVGRSQETQYF
TRBD1	-	TRBJ1-2	TRBV29-1	TGCAGCGCCCCCGGGACAGGATCGGGCTCCTATGGCTACACCTTC	CSAPGTGSGSYGYTF
-	-	TRBJ1-1	TRBV5-8	TGTGCCAGCAGCCTGAACCGGGACACGACTGAAGCTTTCTTT	CASSLNRDTTEAFF
-	once	TRBJ2-7	TRBV9	TGTGCCAGCAGCGGGATCTCCTACGAGCAGTACTTC	CASSGISYEQYF
-	-	TRBJ1-5	TRBV19	TGTGCCAGTGGACACCTAAATCAGCCCCAGCATTTT	CASGHLNQPQHF
-	few	TRBJ2-2	TRBV4-2	TGTGCCAGCAGCCAAGAGCCAATAGGCGCGAACACCGGGGAGCTGTTTTTT	CASSQEPIGANTGELFF
-	few	TRBJ1-1	TRBV6-4	TGTGCCAGCAGGGAAGACATAGGGTCGAACACTGAAGCTTTCTTT	CASREDIGSNTEAFF
-	-	TRBJ2-7	TRBV20-1	TGCAGTCGTTCGGGACGATACGAGCAGTACTTC	CSRSGRYEQYF
TRBD1	-	TRBJ1-3	TRBV7-2	TGTGCCAGCAGCCCCCGACAGGGCCACGGAAACACCATATATTTT	CASSPRQGHGNTIYF
-	-	TRBJ1-2	TRBV19	TGTGCCAGTAGTATATCCATGACAGCGAATAACTATGGCTACACCTTC	CASSISMTANNYGYTF
TRBD2	few	TRBJ2-1	TRBV28	TGTGCCAGCACCTGGGGCGGGAGCCTTAACAATGAGCAGTTCTTC	CASTWGGSLNNEQFF
TRBD1	few	TRBJ2-1	TRBV7-9	TGTGCCAGCAGCATCGGAGGGGGACAGGGGACTGAGCAGTTCTTC	CASSIGGGQGTEQFF
TRBD1	-	TRBJ1-1	TRBV9	TGTGCCAGCAGCGTGGAGGGGGCGCCTAACACTGAAGCTTTCTTT	CASSVEGAPNTEAFF
TRBD1	-	TRBJ2-5	TRBV28	TGTGCCAGCAGGACAGGGGGCCGGGAGACCCAGTACTTC	CASRTGGRETQYF
-	-	TRBJ1-1	TRBV9	TGTGCCAGCAGGTCCTGGGGAAGGACTGAAGCTTTCTTT	CASRSWGRTEAFF